One sample yielded the 27 T cell receptor beta chains listed below, sequenced in a study of T cells after yellow fever vaccination. TCRdb ran MiXCR on the 5' RACE reads and lists one entry per CDR3 protein. The data show about 260,000 distinct CDR3 sequences, approximately 3.8% seen once. This material consisted of PBMCs, taken 15 days after the yellow fever booster vaccination. These receptors all stem from a man aged 18 to 29 who received the YFV17D yellow fever vaccine.

This clonotype was detected many times. The rearrangement joins TRBV7-2 to TRBJ1-1, with D possibly TRBD1 on 5 matching bases. The CDR3 has 14 amino acids. Germline CDR1 is SGHTA and CDR2 is FQGNSA. Trimming pared 5 bases from V and 1 base from J, leaving 11 bases between. CDR3 coding DNA: TGTGCCAGCAGCACCCTCCAGGGGAACACTGAAGCTTTCTTT. Its protein is CASSTLQGNTEAFF. The whole variable domain, filled in from reference TRBV7-2 and TRBJ1-1, reads GAGVSQSPSNKVTEKGKDVELRCDPISGHTALYWYRQSLGQGLEFLIYFQGNSAPDKSGLPSDRFSAERTGGSVSTLTIQRTQQEDSAVYLCASSTLQGNTEAFFGQGTRLTVV.

This clonotype was observed at least ten times. Written as DNA, the CDR3 is TGTGCCAGCAGTTTAGAAATAAGCGGGGGGGCCGGAAACATTCAGTACTTC. Residues: CASSLEISGGAGNIQYF. The V gene is TRBV12-3 or TRBV12-4, the J gene TRBJ2-4; TRBD2 agrees at 10 bases. The CDR3 runs 17 residues. V lost 1 base to trimming and J lost 6 bases; unmatched junction nucleotides: 9.

This clonotype occurred many times. The CDR3 region has the DNA TGTGCCAGCTCGAAACAGGGGCCCCAAGAGACCCAGTACTTC. Its translation is CASSKQGPQETQYF. The gene calls are TRBV18 and TRBJ2-5; 7 bases map to TRBD1. The CDR3 runs 14 residues. CDR1 KGHSH and CDR2 LQKENI come from the germline V gene. V dropped 6 bases and J dropped 1; count of bases not matched to a gene: 5.

This clonotype was detected ten times or more. The chain links TRBV5-1 to TRBJ2-1, with D perhaps matching TRBD1 (6 bases). CDR1 and CDR2 (germline): SGHRS, YFSETQ. Trimming left V 4 bases short and J 9 bases short, with 14 bases between. This CDR3 contains 13 residues. The CDR3: CASSVVGGFEQFF. The CDR3 nucleotides are TGCGCCAGCAGCGTAGTAGGGGGTTTTGAGCAGTTCTTC.

Only a few counts were recorded for this clonotype. The chain is built from TRBV6-2 or TRBV6-3 and TRBJ1-1; no clear D. Between the trimmed V and J ends, which lost 5 bases and 11 bases, there was a span of 24 bases. Germline V gives CDR1 MNHEY, CDR2 SVGEGT. CDR3 length equals 15 residues. The CDR3 coding sequence is TGTGCCAGCAGTCTCCATGGGGATAGGCCCCAAGTTGCTTTCTTT. Protein: CASSLHGDRPQVAFF.

This clonotype was seen ten or more times. This chain connects TRBV7-9 to TRBJ1-2; TRBD1 agrees at 10 bases. Losses at the gene ends were 5 bases for V and 6 bases for J; bases not matched to a gene: 9. In germline, CDR1 is SEHNR, CDR2 FQNEAQ (reference sequence). There are 15 residues in the CDR3. The CDR3 sequence: CASSTTGGPIDGYTF. DNA of the CDR3: TGTGCCAGCAGCACGACAGGGGGCCCGATTGATGGCTACACCTTC.

In this sample, this clonotype turned up many times. This chain connects TRBV7-2 to TRBJ2-1; the match to TRBD2 covers 7 bases. The V gene end was trimmed by 1 base and the J gene end by 9 bases; junction bases not matched to a gene: 12. Germline CDR1 SGHTA, CDR2 FQGNSA. The length of the CDR3 is 16 residues. The CDR3 DNA reads as TGTGCCAGCAGCTTAGTGTCGGGCGGGGGAAGTATTGAGCAGTTCTTC. Translated: CASSLVSGGGSIEQFF.

At least ten counts were recorded for this clonotype. This sequence joins TRBV18 and TRBJ1-4; TRBD1 matches 7 bases. V shed 4 bases and J 5 bases; nucleotides not matched to a gene: 4. Per germline, CDR1 KGHSH and CDR2 LQKENI. The CDR3 is made up of 14 amino acids. The CDR3 DNA is TGTGCCAGCTCACAGGGACAGAGGAATGAAAAACTGTTTTTT. It codes for CASSQGQRNEKLFF.

In regard to this clonotype: A single base separates this from a much larger clone, so it may be a read error. The V and J genes are TRBV4-2 and TRBJ2-7; TRBD1 or TRBD2 may be the D gene (5 bases each). The CDR3 contains 13 residues. Germline V gene sequence: CDR1 LGHNA, CDR2 YNFKEQ. The V end was cut by 0 bases, the J end by 9 bases, with 12 bases between. The CDR3 coding sequence is TGTGCCAGCAGCCAAGATATGGGGACCAGGCAGTACGTC. Protein sequence: CASSQDMGTRQYV.

The rearrangement links TRBV29-1 to TRBJ2-2, with no clear D. Germline V lookup: CDR1 SQVTM, CDR2 ANQGSEA. The CDR3 runs 14 residues. Trimming stripped 4 bases from V and 2 bases from J, with 11 bases between. The CDR3 loop is CSVVKGLNTGELFF. Written as DNA, the CDR3 is TGCAGCGTTGTAAAAGGGCTAAACACCGGGGAGCTGTTTTTT.

This clonotype was counted at least ten times. The V call is TRBV5-1, the J call TRBJ2-7; 10 bases agree with TRBD2. The J segment lost 3 bases and the V segment lost 7 bases, leaving 13 bases of the junction unmatched. The CDR3 is 16 residues long. CDR1 is SGHRS and CDR2 is YFSETQ in the germline V gene. The CDR3 DNA reads as TGCGCCAGCGCAATCGCCTGGACTAGCGGCGTCTACGAGCAGTACTTC. Protein: CASAIAWTSGVYEQYF.

This clonotype showed up many times. This chain joins TRBV6-2 or TRBV6-3 and TRBJ1-1; D remains unclear. Trimming pared 7 bases from V and 6 bases from J, leaving 18 bases between. Germline V gene data show CDR1 as MNHEY and CDR2 as SVGEGT. The CDR3 consists of 14 residues. The CDR3 region has the DNA TGTGCCAGCACTTCGGGCCGCGAATGGGCTGAAGCTTTCTTT. Protein: CASTSGREWAEAFF.

This clonotype was seen many times. This rearrangement joins TRBV12-3 or TRBV12-4 to TRBJ2-2; TRBD2 is a possible D gene (5 bases). V was trimmed by 8 bases and J by 2 bases, leaving 15 bases between them. The length of the CDR3 is 15 residues. This CDR3 is CASARQDFNTGELFF. DNA for the CDR3: TGTGCCAGCGCCCGCCAGGACTTTAACACCGGGGAGCTGTTTTTT.

This clonotype was seen at least ten times. The chain uses TRBV7-2 and TRBJ2-3; TRBD2 matches 7 bases. The CDR3 totals 14 residues. CDR1 and CDR2 (germline): SGHTA, FQGNSA. The J segment lost 6 bases and the V segment lost 6 bases, leaving 9 bases of the junction unmatched. The CDR3 region is CASSSDPGGDTQYF. The CDR3 nucleotides are TGTGCCAGCAGTTCGGACCCCGGGGGGGATACGCAGTATTTT. The entire variable domain, with the rest obtained from reference TRBV7-2 and TRBJ2-3, is as follows: GAGVSQSPSNKVTEKGKDVELRCDPISGHTALYWYRQSLGQGLEFLIYFQGNSAPDKSGLPSDRFSAERTGGSVSTLTIQRTQQEDSAVYLCASSSDPGGDTQYFGPGTRLTVL.

This clonotype was detected ten times or more. The chain carries TRBV4-1 and TRBJ1-2; no clear D. Germline-derived CDR1 and CDR2 are MGHRA and YSYEKL. The CDR3 totals 15 residues. V was shortened by 4 bases and J by 6 bases, with 18 bases between the two germline ends. This CDR3 is CASSPTKTPNHGYTF. CDR3 sequence (DNA): TGCGCCAGCAGCCCGACCAAGACACCAAACCATGGCTACACCTTC.

At least ten counts were recorded for this clonotype. The rearrangement joins TRBV2 to TRBJ1-1; TRBD1 agrees at 7 bases. The CDR3 length is 14 residues. Germline V gene sequence: CDR1 SNHLY, CDR2 FYNNEI. J gave up 4 bases and V 7 bases, and 9 bases lay outside the gene matches. CDR3 bases: TGTGCCAGCAACAGACAGGGATCGGGCACTGAAGCTTTCTTT. Protein product: CASNRQGSGTEAFF.

This clonotype was picked up a small number of times. The J gene is TRBJ1-5, the V gene TRBV20-1; 7 bases map to TRBD1. CDR3 length: 14 amino acids. With V trimmed by 5 bases and J by 5 bases, 9 bases remained unmatched. Germline assignment: CDR1 DFQATT and CDR2 SNEGSKA (reference sequence). CDR3 in amino acids: CSACLYRGHQPQHF. The CDR3 DNA reads TGCAGTGCTTGCCTGTACAGGGGTCATCAGCCCCAGCATTTT.

This clonotype was counted at least ten times. This chain joins TRBV5-1 and TRBJ2-3; D gene ambiguous. V lost 4 bases and J 6 bases, leaving 12 bases between the germline ends. The CDR3 runs to 13 residues. Per the germline V gene, CDR1 is SGHRS and CDR2 is YFSETQ. The CDR3 DNA reads as TGCGCCAGCAGCACCTCAAGTCCGGATACGCAGTATTTT. Translated: CASSTSSPDTQYF.

The table lists this clonotype with many counts. The chain joins TRBV7-9 to TRBJ2-1; tentatively, D is TRBD1 or TRBD2 (5 bases each). Trimming removed 5 bases from V and 5 bases from J, with 16 bases in between. CDR3 length equals 15 residues. CDR1 is SEHNR and CDR2 is FQNEAQ in the germline V gene (reference sequence). The DNA for the CDR3 is TGTGCCAGCAGCCCCATCCAGGGAGCGGACAATGAGCAGTTCTTC. Translating gives CASSPIQGADNEQFF.

This clonotype was seen ten or more times. This chain joins TRBV28 and TRBJ2-7; 8 bases fit TRBD2. This CDR3 has 15 amino acids. After removal of 5 bases from V and 3 bases from J, the junction contained 9 bases not matched to a gene. Germline CDR1 is MDHEN and CDR2 is SYDVKM. In nucleotides, the CDR3 is TGTGCCAGCAGTACTCCGAGCGGGAGAGTCTACGAGCAGTACTTC. The encoded protein is CASSTPSGRVYEQYF.

Many counts were recorded for this clonotype. The rearrangement joins TRBV6-2 or TRBV6-3 to TRBJ1-5; a weak D match, TRBD1 (6 bases). In germline, CDR1 is MNHEY, CDR2 SVGEGT. The germline V and J ends were trimmed by 0 bases and 9 bases, with 21 bases remaining between them. The CDR3 loop spans 17 amino acids. The CDR3 DNA reads as TGTGCCAGCAGTTACTCTAAGGGGGAAGGGGCTCGGCCGCCCCAGCATTTT. Residues: CASSYSKGEGARPPQHF.

This clonotype appeared many times. The CDR3 reads CASSSLIKVAKNIQYF. The CDR3 bases are TGTGCCAGCAGTTCCCTAATTAAGGTAGCCAAAAACATTCAGTACTTC. The chain joins TRBV27 to TRBJ2-4; D is uncertain. The ends were cut back, 4 bases at V and 0 bases at J, with 13 bases in the middle. The germline V gene has CDR1 MNHEY and CDR2 SMNVEV (reference sequence). There are 16 residues in the CDR3.

Ten or more counts support this clonotype. This chain links TRBV18 with TRBJ1-1; TRBD1 might be the D (6 bases). This CDR3 is 15 amino acids long. Trimming pared 6 bases from V and 2 bases from J, leaving 16 bases between. Germline V gene sequence: CDR1 KGHSH, CDR2 LQKENI. The CDR3 DNA sequence: TGTGCCAGCTCCCTTGCCACAGGGTTTAACACTGAAGCTTTCTTT. It encodes CASSLATGFNTEAFF.

The table lists this clonotype with many counts. V and J are TRBV2 and TRBJ2-3; a possible D gene is TRBD2 (5 bases). Germline CDR1 SNHLY, CDR2 FYNNEI. The CDR3 totals 13 residues. With 1 base removed from V and 5 bases from J, the gap between germline ends came to 7 bases. CDR3 sequence (DNA): TGTGCCAGCAGTGAAGATCGGGGAGATACGCAGTATTTT. It translates to CASSEDRGDTQYF.

This clonotype was observed many times. V gene TRBV12-3 or TRBV12-4 combines with J gene TRBJ1-6; a possible D gene is TRBD1 (5 bases). This CDR3 contains 17 residues. V was cut by 5 bases and J by 0 bases, with 14 bases left in between. For the CDR3, the DNA is TGTGCCAGCAGTCCCTTAACAGGCAGCTCCTATAATTCACCCCTCCACTTT. Protein product: CASSPLTGSSYNSPLHF.

This clonotype was counted ten times or more. V and J are TRBV20-1 and TRBJ2-2; 13 bases map to TRBD2. Per germline, CDR1 DFQATT and CDR2 SNEGSKA (reference sequence). The CDR3 extends over 16 amino acids. V was clipped by 5 bases and J by 3 bases; unmatched bases: 6. The chain's CDR3 is CSAATSGGAYTGELFF. DNA of the CDR3: TGCAGTGCTGCCACTAGCGGGGGGGCCTACACCGGGGAGCTGTTTTTT.

This clonotype appeared many times. This chain joins TRBV5-1 and TRBJ2-5; TRBD2 is a possible D gene (6 bases). CDR1 is SGHRS and CDR2 is YFSETQ in the germline V gene. Between the trimmed V and J ends, which lost 4 bases and 6 bases, there was a span of 16 bases. CDR3 length equals 14 residues. The CDR3 DNA reads as TGCGCCAGCAGCGGAGACCTCGCGGGAAAGACCCAGTACTTC. Translated, it gives CASSGDLAGKTQYF.